Listed below are T cell receptor beta chains from one sample, sequenced in a study of blood T cell repertoires in COVID-19. Only in-frame clones appear in the TCRdb table, and some are missing; sequencing was by immunoSEQ multiplex PCR. The table has 230,000 or so clones, 70% to 85% seen once; the top ten hold 2% to 2.5%. Sequenced sample: peripheral blood. The receptors were sampled from a man aged 35 to 55 who had recovered from COVID-19. The CDR3 runs from the conserved cysteine through the conserved F or W. Each record gives: clone size, CDR3 length, J gene, D gene, V gene, CDR3 DNA, CDR3 protein. A D gene is named only where the DNA matches it firmly. Some rows have no size entry. The others give once, few or many, or a class for an expanded clone.

clone size: -
CDR3 length: 13
J gene: TRBJ2-3
D gene: -
V gene: TRBV24-1
CDR3 DNA: TGTGCCACCAGTACCGGGTCCACAGATACGCAGTATTTT
CDR3 protein: CATSTGSTDTQYF

clone size: once
CDR3 length: 11
J gene: TRBJ1-2
D gene: TRBD1
V gene: TRBV29-1
CDR3 DNA: TGCAGCGTTGGGGACAGGAAGGGCTACACCTTC
CDR3 protein: CSVGDRKGYTF

clone size: -
CDR3 length: 17
J gene: TRBJ2-3
D gene: TRBD2
V gene: TRBV30
CDR3 DNA: TGTGCCTGGGGCCGGGGGACTAGCGGACTACGCACAGATACGCAGTATTTT
CDR3 protein: CAWGRGTSGLRTDTQYF

clone size: few
CDR3 length: 15
J gene: TRBJ1-5
D gene: -
V gene: TRBV5-1
CDR3 DNA: TGCGCCAGCAGCTTGACGACAGGCTCTGACCAGCCCCAGCATTTT
CDR3 protein: CASSLTTGSDQPQHF

clone size: -
CDR3 length: 15
J gene: TRBJ1-1
D gene: -
V gene: TRBV6-2/TRBV6-3
CDR3 DNA: TGTGCCAGCAGTTACATGAGTGGAGGGCGGTCTGAAGCTTTCTTT
CDR3 protein: CASSYMSGGRSEAFF

clone size: -
CDR3 length: 12
J gene: TRBJ2-7
D gene: -
V gene: TRBV6-5
CDR3 DNA: TGTGCCAGCGGTAGAGGGACCTACGAGCAGTACTTC
CDR3 protein: CASGRGTYEQYF

clone size: once
CDR3 length: 13
J gene: TRBJ1-5
D gene: -
V gene: TRBV19
CDR3 DNA: TGTGCCAGTGAGGAGGGCTACAATCAGCCCCAGCATTTT
CDR3 protein: CASEEGYNQPQHF

clone size: -
CDR3 length: 16
J gene: TRBJ2-6
D gene: -
V gene: TRBV5-1
CDR3 DNA: TGCGCCAGCAGCTTGGAATCGGGGGCTGGGGCCAACGTCCTGACTTTC
CDR3 protein: CASSLESGAGANVLTF

clone size: -
CDR3 length: 13
J gene: TRBJ2-5
D gene: -
V gene: TRBV19
CDR3 DNA: TGTGCCAGTAGTATAGAAGCGGGTACGACCCAGTACTTC
CDR3 protein: CASSIEAGTTQYF

clone size: -
CDR3 length: 18
J gene: TRBJ2-7
D gene: -
V gene: TRBV4-3
CDR3 DNA: TGCGCCAGCAGCCAAGATAAAGCAGCGGTAGCAAGTTCCTACGAGCAGTACTTC
CDR3 protein: CASSQDKAAVASSYEQYF

clone size: -
CDR3 length: 15
J gene: TRBJ1-2
D gene: TRBD1
V gene: TRBV5-6
CDR3 DNA: TGTGCCAGCAGCCCGATGACAGGGACTAACTATGGCTACACCTTC
CDR3 protein: CASSPMTGTNYGYTF